A selection of T cell receptor beta chains follows, all from one sample in a study of blood T cell repertoires in COVID-19. Produced via immunoSEQ multiplex PCR; TCRdb's table is partial and in-frame only. The sample carries roughly 120,000 clones, around 83% recorded once. The sample was peripheral blood. These receptors were collected from a man aged 35 to 55 with acute or convalescent COVID-19. CDR3s include the opening cysteine and the closing phenylalanine or tryptophan. The order of the fields is CDR3 DNA, CDR3 protein, J gene, clone size, V gene, D gene. A D gene is named only where the DNA matches it firmly. Only part of the rows carry a size: once, few, many, or a class if the clone is expanded.

TGTGCCAGCAGTTACGGGGCAGCGGGGGGGCTCGAGCAGTACTTC | CASSYGAAGGLEQYF | TRBJ2-7 | once | TRBV6-2/TRBV6-3 | TRBD2
TGTGCCAGCAGCTTAGAGGTCGGAGCAACTAGCAGTGAGCAGTTCTTC | CASSLEVGATSSEQFF | TRBJ2-1 | NA | TRBV7-6 | NA
TGTGCCAGCAAGAGGACGGCGGGGGCCAACACCGGGGAGCTGTTTTTT | CASKRTAGANTGELFF | TRBJ2-2 | NA | TRBV2 | NA
TGTGCCAGCAGCTTGTCGACCGACTACACAGATACGCAGTATTTT | CASSLSTDYTDTQYF | TRBJ2-3 | NA | TRBV11-1 | NA
TGCGCCAGCAGCTGGACTAGCGGGGGGGCCCTCAGTACCAATGAGCAGTTCTTC | CASSWTSGGALSTNEQFF | TRBJ2-1 | NA | TRBV5-1 | TRBD2
TGTGCCAGCAGCTTAGAGGGAAGAGGGAACTATGGCTACACCTTC | CASSLEGRGNYGYTF | TRBJ1-2 | once | TRBV7-8 | NA
TGTGCCAGTAGTCCCGGGGGCACCGGGGAGCTGTTTTTT | CASSPGGTGELFF | TRBJ2-2 | NA | TRBV19 | NA
TGTGCCAGCAGATGGACAGAGAACACAGATACGCAGTATTTT | CASRWTENTDTQYF | TRBJ2-3 | NA | TRBV2 | NA
TGTGCCAGCAGTCCTTTAAACAATGAGCAGTTCTTC | CASSPLNNEQFF | TRBJ2-1 | NA | TRBV6-1 | NA
TGTGCCAGCGGTGAACAGGGTTCGCATAATTCACCCCTCCACTTT | CASGEQGSHNSPLHF | TRBJ1-6 | few | TRBV6-1 | NA
TGTGCCAGCAGCCCCTGGACAGAACACACTGAAGCTTTCTTT | CASSPWTEHTEAFF | TRBJ1-1 | NA | TRBV5-8 | NA
TGTGCCTGGAATGGACTGACCTCTGGAAACACCATATATTTT | CAWNGLTSGNTIYF | TRBJ1-3 | NA | TRBV30 | NA
TGTGCCAGCAGCGAGGGTGGAGGTAATTCACCCCTCCACTTT | CASSEGGGNSPLHF | TRBJ1-6 | few | TRBV6-4 | NA
TGCGCCAGCAGCCCCGACTCAGCGGGGGGGCCGGACAATGAGCAGTTCTTC | CASSPDSAGGPDNEQFF | TRBJ2-1 | NA | TRBV4-1 | TRBD2
TGTGCCAGCAGCTTACAGGCGTACGAGCAGTACTTC | CASSLQAYEQYF | TRBJ2-7 | NA | TRBV7-9 | NA
TGTGCCAGCAGCGGGGACTTTAACACCGGGGAGCTGTTTTTT | CASSGDFNTGELFF | TRBJ2-2 | NA | TRBV5-4 | NA
TGTGCCAGCAGTTCAGCACCAGGTAACTCCTACGAGCAGTACTTC | CASSSAPGNSYEQYF | TRBJ2-7 | once | TRBV6-2/TRBV6-3 | NA
TGTGCCAGCAGCTCCACACAGGGAATAAGGGGTTCCTACAATGAGCAGTTCTTC | CASSSTQGIRGSYNEQFF | TRBJ2-1 | NA | TRBV7-9 | NA
TGTGCCAGCAGCATACAGGGGGCGCAGGGCAATGAGCAGTTCTTC | CASSIQGAQGNEQFF | TRBJ2-1 | NA | TRBV7-2 | TRBD1
TGTGCCAGCAGTTACTCAGGGGGCCTTGAAGCTTTCTTT | CASSYSGGLEAFF | TRBJ1-1 | NA | TRBV6-2/TRBV6-3 | TRBD1
TGTGCCAGCAGCTTAGCTCGCGCATCAGAGACCCAGTACTTC | CASSLARASETQYF | TRBJ2-5 | NA | TRBV7-2 | NA
TGTGCCAGTAGTCCCAGAAACAGGGGGAACACTGAAGCTTTCTTT | CASSPRNRGNTEAFF | TRBJ1-1 | once | TRBV19 | TRBD1
TGTGCCAGCACTAAAAGTAGGGGATTTGGAGAGACCCAGTACTTC | CASTKSRGFGETQYF | TRBJ2-5 | NA | TRBV4-2 | NA
TGTGCCAGCAGTGAAAGCCAGGGGGAGACTGAAGCTTTCTTT | CASSESQGETEAFF | TRBJ1-1 | NA | TRBV6-1 | TRBD1
TGTGCCAGCAGCCCGACAGGGGAAACTGAAGCTTTCTTT | CASSPTGETEAFF | TRBJ1-1 | NA | TRBV7-3 | TRBD1
TGTGCCAGTGCACAGGCGGGCACAGATACGCAGTATTTT | CASAQAGTDTQYF | TRBJ2-3 | NA | TRBV6-5 | NA
TGTGCCAGCAGCCCCGGGACAGGGGTAACAGATACGCAGTATTTT | CASSPGTGVTDTQYF | TRBJ2-3 | NA | TRBV7-3 | TRBD1
TGTGCCACCAGTGATTCTGAAGGGGCCGACGAGCAGTACTTC | CATSDSEGADEQYF | TRBJ2-7 | NA | TRBV24-1 | NA
TGTGCCAGCAGCCTAAATGAGGGGGGGAACACAGATACGCAGTATTTT | CASSLNEGGNTDTQYF | TRBJ2-3 | NA | TRBV9 | NA
TGTGCCAGCACTCTTCCGGGGGCCAACGTCCTGACTTTC | CASTLPGANVLTF | TRBJ2-6 | NA | TRBV25-1 | NA
TGTGCCAGCAGCGAGACCGGGAAAAACTACGAGCAGTACTTC | CASSETGKNYEQYF | TRBJ2-7 | NA | TRBV21-1 | NA
TGTGCCAGCAGCTCCATAGCTCCCTACGAGCAGTACTTC | CASSSIAPYEQYF | TRBJ2-7 | NA | TRBV7-8 | NA
TGTGCCAGCAGTGTGTATGTCACCGGGGAGCTGTTTTTT | CASSVYVTGELFF | TRBJ2-2 | many | TRBV2 | NA
TGTGCCACCAGTGATCCTAGGGGCTATGGCTACACCTTC | CATSDPRGYGYTF | TRBJ1-2 | once | TRBV24-1 | NA
TGCGCCAGCAGCCAAAGGGGAGGGTCGAACACCGGGGAGCTGTTTTTT | CASSQRGGSNTGELFF | TRBJ2-2 | NA | TRBV4-1 | TRBD2
TGTGCCAGCGGGGGGACAGGACCAACAACTAATGAAAAACTGTTTTTT | CASGGTGPTTNEKLFF | TRBJ1-4 | NA | TRBV2 | TRBD1
TGTGCCAGCAGCTTAGGAGGGTACAATGAGCAGTTCTTC | CASSLGGYNEQFF | TRBJ2-1 | NA | TRBV11-2 | NA
TGTGCCAGCAGCTTAGTTAAGACAGGAGAAGGCTACACCTTC | CASSLVKTGEGYTF | TRBJ1-2 | NA | TRBV7-9 | NA